This TCR beta chain was retrieved from a study of cytomegalovirus exposure and HLA in healthy donors. Background on the study: The roughly 110 validation repertoires matched the roughly 700 first-cohort repertoires in platform, a later analysis reported.

Whole-study findings and limits: Researchers counted over 150 TCR beta chains as cytomegalovirus-associated. According to a subsequent analysis, TCR clusters identified in the first cohort showed a tendency to co-occur across the approximately 120 validation repertoires.

Germline CDR1 is SEHNR and CDR2 is FQNEAQ (reference sequence). CDR3 length: 19 amino acids. V lost 1 base to trimming and J lost 8 bases; unmatched junction nucleotides: 18. Comment on this clone: As yet, its antigen is unknown.

The method was immunoSEQ multiplex PCR; TCRdb's version includes in-frame clones alone and lacks a portion of them. Here the sample spans fewer than 250,000 clones, around 90% being singletons. Sequenced sample: PBMCs. This clonotype was sampled from a woman in her late teens or twenties in good health and CMV-seropositive. The J gene is TRBJ2-1, the V gene TRBV7-9; 9 bases align to TRBD2. The CDR3 DNA reads as TGTGCCAGCAGCTTAGTCGGTAGCGGGAGCCCCCCTGGTGGTTATGAGCAGTTCTTC. Translation: CASSLVGSGSPPGGYEQFF.